Each of the 24 T cell receptor beta chains below was sequenced from the same sample in a study of blood T cell repertoires in COVID-19. Profiling relied on immunoSEQ multiplex PCR, and the TCRdb table lists in-frame clones only, not all of them. The sample has approximately 350,000 clones, around 90% seen once. Sequenced: peripheral blood. The receptors stem from a man aged 40-49 years with acute or convalescent COVID-19.

In this sample, this clone turned up a few times. The chain links TRBV3-1 (or the pseudogene TRBV3-2) to TRBJ2-7; D possibly corresponds to TRBD2 (5 bases). V was clipped by 2 bases and J by 3 bases, with 11 bases between them. The CDR3 is made up of 14 amino acids. Germline values: CDR1 LGHDT, CDR2 YNNKEL (reference sequence). The CDR3 loop reads CASSQTSLVYEQYF. In DNA form, the CDR3 reads TGTGCCAGCAGCCAAACTAGTTTGGTCTACGAGCAGTACTTC.

This chain uses TRBV4-1 with TRBJ1-6; D is unclear. The germline V gene has CDR1 MGHRA and CDR2 YSYEKL. CDR3 length: 15 residues. V lost 5 bases to trimming and J lost 1 base, with 9 bases between them. The CDR3 nucleotides are TGCGCCAGCAGCATATCGGGGTCCTATAATTCACCCCTCCACTTT. This encodes CASSISGSYNSPLHF.

The chain employs TRBV5-4 and TRBJ2-7; D is ambiguous. Trimming took 4 bases from V and 0 from J, leaving 11 bases between them. Per the germline V gene, CDR1 is SGHNT and CDR2 is YYREEE (reference sequence). CDR3 length: 14 amino acids. CDR3 in DNA: TGTGCCAGCAGCCCTGCGGCTACCTCCTACGAGCAGTACTTC. The encoded protein is CASSPAATSYEQYF.

This chain connects TRBV7-2 to TRBJ2-3; 10 bases map to TRBD2. The V gene's germline CDR1 is SGHTA and CDR2 FQGNSA. J lost 5 bases, V lost 5 bases, and 10 bases had no gene match. This CDR3 region has 16 residues. This CDR3 reads CASSRRERGGKDTQYF. The CDR3 coding sequence is TGTGCCAGCAGCCGGAGGGAGCGGGGGGGCAAAGATACGCAGTATTTT.

This clone was counted a single time. The chain links TRBV18 to TRBJ1-1; D remains ambiguous. Germline CDR1 is KGHSH and CDR2 is LQKENI. The V end lost 3 bases, the J end lost 1 base, and 12 bases lay between the germline ends. The CDR3 has 15 residues. CDR3 DNA sequence: TGTGCCAGCTCACCCCGTGGGGAGGGGAACACTGAAGCTTTCTTT. Its translation: CASSPRGEGNTEAFF.

The chain links TRBV27 to TRBJ1-1; unclear D gene. Trimming took off 11 bases at V and 0 bases at J, with 19 bases between the two ends. There are 15 residues in the CDR3. Germline assignment: CDR1 MNHEY and CDR2 SMNVEV (reference sequence). The CDR3 reads CAVSRELCVNTEAFF. CDR3 bases: TGTGCCGTCTCTAGAGAACTTTGCGTGAACACTGAAGCTTTCTTT.

In nucleotides, the CDR3 is TGTGCCAGCAGTCAAACAGGGATTGGAAACACCATATATTTT. Its translation: CASSQTGIGNTIYF. The J gene is TRBJ1-3, the V gene TRBV9; D is possibly TRBD1 (6 bases). Trimming pared 5 bases from V and 3 bases from J, leaving 12 bases between. This CDR3 comprises 14 residues. Germline loops: CDR1 SGDLS, CDR2 YYNGEE.

This clone has a single count. CDR3 protein: CASSPSRTRNTIYF. The CDR3 nucleotides are TGTGCCAGCAGTCCCTCGAGGACTAGAAACACCATATATTTT. The chain combines TRBV6-5 with TRBJ1-3; no reliable D call. CDR1 MNHEY and CDR2 SVGAGI come from the germline V gene. CDR3 length equals 14 residues. The ends were cut back, 5 bases at V and 5 bases at J, with 13 bases in the middle.

The chain joins TRBV11-1 to TRBJ2-7; D is possibly TRBD2 (5 bases). Trimming cost V 1 base and J 3 bases, with 13 bases left between them. Germline CDR1 and CDR2: SGHAT and FQDESV (reference sequence). The CDR3 is 15 amino acids. The CDR3 bases are TGTGCCAGCAGCTTAGGGACGACTAAACTCTACGAGCAGTACTTC. Protein product: CASSLGTTKLYEQYF.

The chain couples TRBV5-1 to TRBJ2-7; D is perhaps TRBD2 (5 bases). Germline assignment: CDR1 SGHRS and CDR2 YFSETQ. The CDR3 contains 14 residues. Trimming pared 2 bases from V and 7 bases from J, leaving 16 bases between. The CDR3 nucleotides are TGCGCCAGCAGCTTCTTAACAGAGGGCGAGGAGCAGTACTTC. Protein: CASSFLTEGEEQYF.

This clone occurred once. In DNA form, the CDR3 reads TGTGCCAGCAGTTACGGAGGAAAGTTTGATACGCAGTATTTT. Translating gives CASSYGGKFDTQYF. The rearrangement links TRBV6-2 or TRBV6-3 to TRBJ2-3; D may be TRBD2 (5 bases). The V gene's germline CDR1 is MNHEY and CDR2 SVGEGT. V gave up 2 bases and J gave up 6 bases, with 12 bases separating them. The CDR3 has 14 residues.

The chain is built from TRBV19 and TRBJ1-2; tentative D call: TRBD1 (6 bases). The CDR3 is 14 residues long. CDR1 is LNHDA, CDR2 SQIVND, per germline (reference sequence). With 3 bases removed from V and 5 bases from J, the gap between germline ends came to 13 bases. The CDR3 DNA is TGTGCCAGTAGTATTGGGCCAGGGGCATATGGCTACACCTTC. This sequence encodes CASSIGPGAYGYTF.

This clone came up once. The chain joins TRBV30 to TRBJ2-4; 10 bases are a match to TRBD1. Trimming cost V 4 bases and J 4 bases; bases outside gene matches: 1. The CDR3 is 13 amino acids. Germline V gene sequence: CDR1 GTSNPN, CDR2 SVGIG (reference sequence). This chain's CDR3 is CAWMDRGKNIQYF. Written as DNA, the CDR3 is TGTGCCTGGATGGACAGGGGGAAAAACATTCAGTACTTC.

J is TRBJ2-7 and V is TRBV5-8, with a tentative D call TRBD1 (5 bases). CDR1 and CDR2 from the germline V gene are SGHTS and YDEGEE. The CDR3 length is 12 residues. Between the trimmed V and J ends, which lost 4 bases and 6 bases, there was a span of 11 bases. CDR3 protein: CASSRDSREQYF. CDR3 DNA sequence: TGTGCCAGCAGCCGAGACAGTCGCGAGCAGTACTTC.

V is TRBV7-9 and J is TRBJ1-2; possibly TRBD1 for D (5 bases). The germline V and J ends were trimmed by 4 bases and 5 bases, with 29 bases remaining between them. Germline-derived CDR1 and CDR2 are SEHNR and FQNEAQ (reference sequence). The CDR3 runs 19 residues. The DNA of the CDR3 is TGTGCCAGCAGCTCCCCCAAAATTGCCGGGACTGCATCAGGGTATGGCTACACCTTC. Translation gives CASSSPKIAGTASGYGYTF.

This chain joins TRBV19 and TRBJ1-2; 7 bases map to TRBD1. The CDR3 extends over 14 amino acids. Looked up from germline, CDR1 is LNHDA and CDR2 is SQIVND (reference sequence). Trimming took 10 bases from V and 3 from J; bases not matched to a gene: 11. CDR3 residues: CATNGQVSDYGYTF. CDR3 DNA: TGTGCCACCAACGGACAGGTTTCAGACTATGGCTACACCTTC.

This chain links TRBV13 with TRBJ2-7; 10 nucleotides line up with TRBD1. The CDR3 totals 15 residues. Germline assignment: CDR1 PRHDT and CDR2 FYEKMQ (reference sequence). J lost 5 bases, V lost 5 bases, and 9 bases had no gene match. The CDR3 sequence: CASSAFRGQGDEQYF. CDR3 coding DNA: TGTGCCAGCAGCGCCTTCAGAGGACAGGGGGACGAGCAGTACTTC.

The rearrangement links TRBV30 to TRBJ2-1; 11 bases agree with TRBD2. CDR3 size: 14 residues. V was clipped by 3 bases and J by 10 bases; unmatched bases: 8. Germline-derived CDR1 and CDR2 are GTSNPN and SVGIG (reference sequence). The CDR3 coding sequence is TGTGCCTGGAGGGCGACCCGGACTAGCGGGGAGCAGTTCTTC. Translation: CAWRATRTSGEQFF.

The CDR3 nucleotides read TGCAGTGCTCTAACTGGGACTCGCTACACCTTC. Amino acids: CSALTGTRYTF. The gene calls are TRBV20-1 and TRBJ1-2, with D tentatively TRBD1 (5 bases). Trimming cost V 5 bases and J 9 bases, with 13 bases left between them. The V gene's germline CDR1 is DFQATT and CDR2 SNEGSKA (reference sequence). The length of the CDR3 is 11 residues.

J is TRBJ2-7 and V is TRBV4-2; the D is unclear. Trimming took off 1 base at V and 0 bases at J, with 7 bases between the two ends. This CDR3 spans 14 amino acids. Germline V lookup: CDR1 LGHNA, CDR2 YNFKEQ. The CDR3 region is CASSQGPDSYEQYF. Written as DNA, the CDR3 is TGTGCCAGCAGCCAAGGGCCTGACTCCTACGAGCAGTACTTC.

The V call is TRBV5-4, the J call TRBJ2-1; 9 bases match TRBD2. Germline-derived CDR1 and CDR2 are SGHNT and YYREEE (reference sequence). With 1 base clipped from V and 9 bases from J, the junction kept 5 bases outside the gene matches. The CDR3 covers 14 residues. This CDR3 is CASSLIAGASEQFF. The CDR3 DNA follows: TGTGCCAGCAGCTTGATAGCGGGGGCGAGTGAGCAGTTCTTC.

This clone was detected once. This chain joins TRBV7-8 and TRBJ1-4; weak D call: TRBD1 (6 bases). The V end lost 3 bases, the J end lost 5 bases, and 7 bases lay between the germline ends. The CDR3 is 13 residues long. Germline CDR1 is SGHVS and CDR2 is FQNEAQ. CDR3 nucleotides: TGTGCCAGCAGCTTGGACAGAAATGAAAAACTGTTTTTT. This codes for CASSLDRNEKLFF.

The chain combines TRBV4-1 with TRBJ2-1; TRBD2 agrees at 15 bases. The V gene end was trimmed by 4 bases and the J gene end by 7 bases; junction bases not matched to a gene: 8. The V gene's germline CDR1 is MGHRA and CDR2 YSYEKL. The CDR3 is made up of 17 amino acids. The DNA of the CDR3 is TGCGCCAGCAGCCGGACTAGCGGGGGGGCCTTTTATAATGAGCAGTTCTTC. This encodes CASSRTSGGAFYNEQFF.

This rearrangement joins TRBV29-1 to TRBJ2-7; maybe TRBD1 (5 bases). The CDR3 length is 13 residues. In germline, CDR1 is SQVTM, CDR2 ANQGSEA. Written as DNA, the CDR3 is TGCAGTCCTGTTGCAGGGCGCCAAGGCGAGCAGTACTTC. Translation: CSPVAGRQGEQYF.